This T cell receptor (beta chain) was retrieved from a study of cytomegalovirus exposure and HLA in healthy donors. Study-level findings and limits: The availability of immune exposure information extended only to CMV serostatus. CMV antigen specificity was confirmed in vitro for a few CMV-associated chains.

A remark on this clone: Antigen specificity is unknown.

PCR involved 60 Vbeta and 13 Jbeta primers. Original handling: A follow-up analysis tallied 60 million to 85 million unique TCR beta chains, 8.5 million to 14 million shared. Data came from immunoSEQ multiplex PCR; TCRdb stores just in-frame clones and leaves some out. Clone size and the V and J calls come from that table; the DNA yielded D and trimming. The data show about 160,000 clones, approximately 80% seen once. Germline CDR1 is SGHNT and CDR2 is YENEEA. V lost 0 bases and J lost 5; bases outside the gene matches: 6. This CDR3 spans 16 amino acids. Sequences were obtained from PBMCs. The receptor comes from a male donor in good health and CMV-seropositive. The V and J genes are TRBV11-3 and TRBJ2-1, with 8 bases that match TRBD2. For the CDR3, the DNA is TGTGCCAGCAGCTTAGATATACTAGCGGAAAACAATGAGCAGTTCTTC. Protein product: CASSLDILAENNEQFF.